This T cell receptor beta chain appears in the sequencing data of a study of CD8 T cells in ankylosing spondylitis. Note on this clonotype: Antigen unknown.

Overall study results and limits: Earlier studies detected some motif variants in reactive arthritis synovial fluid and blood. Researchers reportedly found disease-linked clones significantly enriched in matched ankylosing spondylitis synovial fluid. Fewer than ten highly homologous variants made up a TCR beta motif that seemed to typify ankylosing spondylitis blood. Clones linked to disease, bearing a CD8+ phenotype, were relatively rare in peripheral blood.

Preparation of TCR beta libraries was done by quantitative 5'-RACE with molecular barcodes. MiXCR was run by TCRdb on the 5' RACE reads, yielding one entry per CDR3 protein. The sample lists some 700,000 distinct CDR3 sequences, under 20% occurring once. The CDR3 contains 13 residues. V lost 10 bases, J lost 6 bases, and 7 bases stayed unmatched. Germline values: CDR1 MNHNS, CDR2 SASEGT. The TCR comes from a male donor with ankylosing spondylitis. The sequenced sample consisted of blood, either unsorted or a sorted T cell fraction (not recorded which). The chain employs TRBV6-1 and TRBJ1-5, with TRBD1 matching over 9 bases. CDR3 sequence: CAIGTGHVQPQHF. The DNA of the CDR3 is TGTGCCATCGGGACAGGGCATGTTCAGCCCCAGCATTTT.